Reported below is one T cell receptor beta chain. The data were taken from a study of shared clonotypes between healthy human individuals. An assay was performed, and its level was deep. Clones were sequenced by immunoSEQ multiplex PCR, and TCRdb holds only the in-frame ones, with some missing. In the table there are some 2.1 million clones, 85% to 95% of which are singletons. The source is a man younger than 35 in good health. The sequencing input was naive CD4+ T cells sorted from blood. Subset described: CD45RA+ positively selected.

CDR3 DNA sequence: TGTGCCAGCCAAGTATGGGCCGGGGAGCTGTTTTTT. This translates into CASQVWAGELFF. V and J are TRBV5-6 and TRBJ2-2, with no clear D. Germline CDR1 and CDR2: SGHDT and YYEEEE. This CDR3 contains 12 residues. V lost 7 bases to trimming and J lost 6 bases, with 10 bases between them.